Listed below are T cell receptor beta chains from one sample, sequenced in a study of blood T cell repertoires in COVID-19. Libraries were prepared by immunoSEQ multiplex PCR; TCRdb keeps only in-frame clonotypes and omits some of them. This table holds about 190,000 clones, more than 70% found once. The sample was peripheral blood. The receptors come from a woman of 80 years or more with active or convalescent COVID-19. Each CDR3 is given with its conserved first and last residue. D genes are given only for firm matches. Size is stated for part of the rows, as once, few or many counts, or as a class when the clone is expanded.

d_gene: TRBD1; v_gene: TRBV24-1; j_gene: TRBJ1-2; abundance: NA; CDR3aa: CATSDGTGGYGYTF; CDR3nt: TGTGCCACCAGTGATGGGACAGGGGGTTATGGCTACACCTTC
d_gene: NA; v_gene: TRBV25-1; j_gene: TRBJ2-3; abundance: NA; CDR3aa: CASSEESTDTQYF; CDR3nt: TGTGCCAGCAGTGAAGAGAGCACAGATACGCAGTATTTT
d_gene: TRBD1; v_gene: TRBV27; j_gene: TRBJ2-7; abundance: NA; CDR3aa: CASSAKHRQGAYEQYF; CDR3nt: TGTGCCAGCAGTGCGAAGCATCGACAGGGAGCTTACGAGCAGTACTTC
d_gene: NA; v_gene: TRBV6-5; j_gene: TRBJ1-1; abundance: once; CDR3aa: CAARPTLVNTEAFF; CDR3nt: TGTGCCGCTAGACCGACTCTGGTGAACACTGAAGCTTTCTTT
d_gene: TRBD1; v_gene: TRBV3-1/TRBV3-2; j_gene: TRBJ1-2; abundance: NA; CDR3aa: CASSQVGTVDF; CDR3nt: TGTGCCAGCAGCCAAGTCGGGACAGTTGACTTC
d_gene: NA; v_gene: TRBV28; j_gene: TRBJ2-5; abundance: NA; CDR3aa: CASSLLRETQYF; CDR3nt: TGTGCCAGCAGTTTATTGAGAGAGACCCAGTACTTC
d_gene: TRBD1; v_gene: TRBV5-1; j_gene: TRBJ2-3; abundance: once; CDR3aa: CASSLGPGTGGTSGSTQYF; CDR3nt: TGCGCCAGCAGCCTCGGTCCCGGGACAGGGGGCACTTCGGGAAGTACGCAGTATTTT
d_gene: NA; v_gene: TRBV2; j_gene: TRBJ1-5; abundance: NA; CDR3aa: CATRGSKASNQPQHF; CDR3nt: TGTGCCACGAGAGGGAGCAAAGCGAGCAATCAGCCCCAGCATTTT
d_gene: NA; v_gene: TRBV4-3; j_gene: TRBJ2-2; abundance: NA; CDR3aa: CASSQGYNKGQGGELFF; CDR3nt: TGCGCCAGCAGCCAAGGATATAACAAGGGGCAAGGCGGGGAGCTGTTTTTT
d_gene: NA; v_gene: TRBV28; j_gene: TRBJ1-1; abundance: once; CDR3aa: CASSRRNTEAFF; CDR3nt: TGTGCCAGCAGTCGGAGGAACACTGAAGCTTTCTTT
d_gene: TRBD1; v_gene: TRBV5-1; j_gene: TRBJ1-2; abundance: NA; CDR3aa: CASSFGQGASRANYGYTF; CDR3nt: TGCGCCAGCAGCTTCGGCCAGGGGGCTTCTCGGGCCAACTATGGCTACACCTTC
d_gene: TRBD1; v_gene: TRBV18; j_gene: TRBJ1-2; abundance: NA; CDR3aa: CASSPLSSRGRDYGYTF; CDR3nt: TGTGCCAGCTCACCACTAAGCTCCAGGGGGCGGGACTATGGCTACACCTTC
d_gene: TRBD2; v_gene: TRBV3-1/TRBV3-2; j_gene: TRBJ2-3; abundance: NA; CDR3aa: CASSQATSGVDTQYF; CDR3nt: TGTGCCAGCAGCCAAGCGACTAGCGGGGTGGATACGCAGTATTTT
d_gene: TRBD1; v_gene: TRBV5-4; j_gene: TRBJ2-7; abundance: NA; CDR3aa: CASSSGTGDPYEQYF; CDR3nt: TGTGCCAGCAGCTCCGGGACAGGGGATCCCTACGAGCAGTACTTC
d_gene: NA; v_gene: TRBV5-1; j_gene: TRBJ1-1; abundance: NA; CDR3aa: CASSPNAGENTEAFF; CDR3nt: TGCGCCAGCAGCCCTAACGCGGGGGAGAACACTGAAGCTTTCTTT
d_gene: TRBD1; v_gene: TRBV28; j_gene: TRBJ1-1; abundance: NA; CDR3aa: CASSTGQGNTEAFF; CDR3nt: TGTGCCAGCAGTACCGGACAGGGGAACACTGAAGCTTTCTTT
d_gene: NA; v_gene: TRBV3-1/TRBV3-2; j_gene: TRBJ2-5; abundance: NA; CDR3aa: CASSQGTTVGAQYF; CDR3nt: TGTGCCAGCAGCCAAGGGACTACCGTTGGGGCCCAGTACTTC
d_gene: NA; v_gene: TRBV2; j_gene: TRBJ1-4; abundance: NA; CDR3aa: CASSESTTNEKLFF; CDR3nt: TGTGCCAGCAGTGAGTCCACAACTAATGAAAAACTGTTTTTT
d_gene: TRBD1; v_gene: TRBV4-3; j_gene: TRBJ1-6; abundance: NA; CDR3aa: CASSQSQGAGSPLHF; CDR3nt: TGCGCCAGCAGCCAGAGCCAGGGGGCAGGATCACCCCTCCACTTT
d_gene: TRBD1; v_gene: TRBV30; j_gene: TRBJ1-5; abundance: NA; CDR3aa: CACTTGSGNQPQHF; CDR3nt: TGTGCCTGTACGACAGGGAGTGGCAATCAGCCCCAGCATTTT
d_gene: TRBD2; v_gene: TRBV9; j_gene: TRBJ2-1; abundance: once; CDR3aa: CASSAYLAGGYNEQFF; CDR3nt: TGTGCCAGCAGCGCCTACCTCGCGGGGGGGTACAATGAGCAGTTCTTC
d_gene: TRBD2; v_gene: TRBV27; j_gene: TRBJ2-1; abundance: NA; CDR3aa: CASSSVGRERVNEQFF; CDR3nt: TGTGCCAGCAGTTCCGTAGGGAGGGAAAGGGTCAATGAGCAGTTCTTC
d_gene: TRBD1; v_gene: TRBV27; j_gene: TRBJ1-2; abundance: NA; CDR3aa: CASRTGGHGYTF; CDR3nt: TGTGCCAGCAGGACAGGGGGCCATGGCTACACCTTC
d_gene: NA; v_gene: TRBV12-3/TRBV12-4; j_gene: TRBJ1-5; abundance: NA; CDR3aa: CASSFGRNQPQHF; CDR3nt: TGTGCCAGCAGTTTTGGGCGCAATCAGCCCCAGCATTTT
d_gene: TRBD1; v_gene: TRBV19; j_gene: TRBJ2-5; abundance: NA; CDR3aa: CASSRRGTGELTSGQETQYF; CDR3nt: TGTGCCAGTAGCAGGAGGGGGACAGGGGAATTGACTTCAGGCCAAGAGACCCAGTACTTC
d_gene: TRBD1; v_gene: TRBV20-1; j_gene: TRBJ2-7; abundance: NA; CDR3aa: CSAPDRVEQYF; CDR3nt: TGCAGTGCTCCGGACAGGGTCGAGCAGTACTTC
d_gene: TRBD2; v_gene: TRBV6-2/TRBV6-3; j_gene: TRBJ2-1; abundance: few; CDR3aa: CASSRTSGGSYNEQFF; CDR3nt: TGTGCCAGCAGCCGAACTAGCGGGGGCTCCTACAATGAGCAGTTCTTC
d_gene: NA; v_gene: TRBV29-1; j_gene: TRBJ1-5; abundance: few; CDR3aa: CSVGGGTANQPQHF; CDR3nt: TGCAGCGTCGGGGGAGGGACCGCCAATCAGCCCCAGCATTTT
d_gene: TRBD1; v_gene: TRBV9; j_gene: TRBJ1-1; abundance: NA; CDR3aa: CASSLGGRVNTEAFF; CDR3nt: TGTGCCAGCAGCCTAGGGGGCCGAGTGAACACTGAAGCTTTCTTT
d_gene: TRBD2; v_gene: TRBV15; j_gene: TRBJ2-1; abundance: once; CDR3aa: CATSMFGGGDEQFF; CDR3nt: TGTGCCACCAGCATGTTCGGGGGGGGCGATGAGCAGTTCTTC
d_gene: TRBD1; v_gene: TRBV6-5; j_gene: TRBJ1-1; abundance: few; CDR3aa: CATQTGFRMNTEAFF; CDR3nt: TGTGCCACCCAGACAGGGTTTCGTATGAACACTGAAGCTTTCTTT
d_gene: TRBD1; v_gene: TRBV4-2; j_gene: TRBJ1-1; abundance: NA; CDR3aa: CASSQDQGTGTEAFF; CDR3nt: TGTGCCAGCAGCCAAGATCAGGGGACAGGCACTGAAGCTTTCTTT
d_gene: NA; v_gene: TRBV19; j_gene: TRBJ1-5; abundance: NA; CDR3aa: CASSPQGIVGNQPQHF; CDR3nt: TGTGCCAGTAGTCCCCAGGGCATTGTGGGCAATCAGCCCCAGCATTTT
d_gene: NA; v_gene: TRBV5-4; j_gene: TRBJ1-1; abundance: NA; CDR3aa: CASTLVLGGTEAFF; CDR3nt: TGTGCCAGCACCCTGGTTCTTGGCGGTACTGAAGCTTTCTTT